This T cell receptor (beta chain) was sequenced in a study of T-cell reconstitution after alpha-beta-depleted transplantation in children. Trimming cost V 1 base and J 4 bases, with 13 bases left between them. This CDR3 is 16 amino acids long. Germline CDR1 reads LNHNV; CDR2 reads YYDKDF (reference sequence). The authors prepared the TCRbeta library with unique molecular identifiers. TCRdb re-analysed the PCR reads in MiXCR, keeping a single row per CDR3 protein. The sample lists 300,000 to 400,000 distinct CDR3 sequences; 13% were seen once. The source material was PBMCs, sampled from the stem cell graft. This receptor was obtained from a human donor who donated a stem cell graft to a child with Fanconi anemia. The V gene is TRBV15, the J gene TRBJ1-4; D is possibly TRBD1 (6 bases). CDR3 in amino acids: CATSRVGGALNEKLFF. The CDR3, as DNA: TGTGCCACCAGCAGAGTCGGGGGCGCCCTTAATGAAAAACTGTTTTTT.